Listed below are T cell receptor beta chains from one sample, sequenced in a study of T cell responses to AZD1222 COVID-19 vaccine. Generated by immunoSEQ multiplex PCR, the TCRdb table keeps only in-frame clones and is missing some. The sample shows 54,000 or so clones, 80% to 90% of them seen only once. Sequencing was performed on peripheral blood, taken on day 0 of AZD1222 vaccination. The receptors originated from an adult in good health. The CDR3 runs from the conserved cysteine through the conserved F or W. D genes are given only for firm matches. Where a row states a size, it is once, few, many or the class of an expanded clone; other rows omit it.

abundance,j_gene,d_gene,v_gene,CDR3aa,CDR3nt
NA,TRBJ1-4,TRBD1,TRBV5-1,CASSVATGARGGPNEKLFF,TGCGCCAGCAGCGTGGCAACAGGGGCACGGGGAGGCCCTAATGAAAAACTGTTTTTT
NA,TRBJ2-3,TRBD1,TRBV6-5,CATRRDRESTDTQYF,TGTGCCACCAGGCGGGACAGGGAAAGCACAGATACGCAGTATTTT
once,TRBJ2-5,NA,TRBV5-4,CASKTKGETQYF,TGTGCCAGCAAAACCAAAGGGGAGACCCAGTACTTC
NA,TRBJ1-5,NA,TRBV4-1,CASSQDEDQPQHF,TGCGCCAGCAGCCAAGATGAGGATCAGCCCCAGCATTTT
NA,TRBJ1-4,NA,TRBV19,CASNPGRGAPLEKLFF,TGTGCCAGTAATCCCGGACGGGGGGCTCCGTTGGAAAAACTGTTTTTT
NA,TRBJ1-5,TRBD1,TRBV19,CASSIWKQGASQPQHF,TGTGCCAGTAGTATTTGGAAACAGGGGGCTAGTCAGCCCCAGCATTTT
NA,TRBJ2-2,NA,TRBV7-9,CASSLMGHTNTGELFF,TGTGCCAGCAGCCTAATGGGACACACGAACACCGGGGAGCTGTTTTTT
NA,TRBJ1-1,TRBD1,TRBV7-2,CASSLRIRGEAFF,TGTGCCAGCAGCTTACGTATCAGGGGGGAAGCTTTCTTT
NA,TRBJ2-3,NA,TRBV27,CASSLMGSGTDTQYF,TGTGCCAGCAGTTTAATGGGAAGTGGCACAGATACGCAGTATTTT
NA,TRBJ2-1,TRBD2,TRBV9,CASSVGLAGVNEQFF,TGTGCCAGCAGCGTAGGACTAGCGGGAGTCAATGAGCAGTTCTTC
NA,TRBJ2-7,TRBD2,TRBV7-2,CASSWGLAQTQYF,TGTGCCAGCAGCTGGGGACTAGCGCAAACGCAGTACTTC
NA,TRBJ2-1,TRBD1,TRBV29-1,CSAGQRSFYNEQFF,TGCAGCGCGGGACAGCGCTCCTTCTACAATGAGCAGTTCTTC
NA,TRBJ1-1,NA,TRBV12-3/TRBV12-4,CASSFPDTEAFF,TGTGCCAGCAGTTTTCCGGACACTGAAGCTTTCTTT
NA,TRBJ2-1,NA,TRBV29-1,CSVEDAAFYNEQFF,TGCAGCGTTGAAGATGCGGCTTTCTACAATGAGCAGTTCTTC
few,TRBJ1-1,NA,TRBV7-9,CASRGSGTEAFF,TGTGCCAGCAGGGGTTCAGGGACTGAAGCTTTCTTT
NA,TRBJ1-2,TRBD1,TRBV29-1,CSVEDAGGAGYGYTF,TGCAGCGTTGAAGATGCAGGGGGCGCGGGCTATGGCTACACCTTC
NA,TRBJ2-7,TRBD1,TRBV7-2,CASSLAATIGQDEQYF,TGTGCCAGCAGCTTAGCGGCCACCATTGGACAGGATGAGCAGTACTTC
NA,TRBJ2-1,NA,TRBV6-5,CASSSSQVFTEQFF,TGTGCCAGCAGTTCCAGCCAGGTATTCACCGAGCAGTTCTTC
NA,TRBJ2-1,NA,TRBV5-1,CASSPLSGIEQFF,TGCGCCAGCAGCCCCCTATCTGGGATCGAGCAGTTCTTC
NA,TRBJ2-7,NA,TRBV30,CAWSEKGRSEMGQYF,TGTGCCTGGAGTGAAAAGGGGCGGTCGGAGATGGGGCAGTACTTC